Listed below are T cell receptor beta chains from one sample, sequenced in a study of T cells in localized non-small cell lung cancer. Assay used: immunoSEQ multiplex PCR; TCRdb lists only in-frame clones, some missing. Altogether some 1,700 clones are present, around 30% being singletons, with the ten largest covering about 12%. The material sequenced was normal lung tissue next to the tumor, taken before any cancer treatment. Source of these receptors: a male donor at least 60 years old with stage II squamous cell lung carcinoma. Each CDR3 is given with its conserved first and last residue. Each record gives: CDR3 DNA, CDR3 protein, V gene, clone size, D gene, J gene. The D gene is left open where the match is weak. Not every row has a clone size; where given, it reads once, few, many or a size class.

CDR3nt: TGTGCCAGCAGCCGGGGGGAGGGCAGGGACACGTTCGGTGAAAAACTGTTTTTT
CDR3aa: CASSRGEGRDTFGEKLFF
v_gene: TRBV7-6
abundance: few
d_gene: -
j_gene: TRBJ1-4

CDR3nt: TGTGCCAGCTCCCCAATTAGCGGGAGTGATGAGCAGTTCTTC
CDR3aa: CASSPISGSDEQFF
v_gene: TRBV18
abundance: large
d_gene: TRBD2
j_gene: TRBJ2-1

CDR3nt: TGCGCCAGCAGCCAAGATGGACTAGCGGGAGTCATAGATACGCAGTATTTT
CDR3aa: CASSQDGLAGVIDTQYF
v_gene: TRBV4-1
abundance: -
d_gene: TRBD2
j_gene: TRBJ2-3

CDR3nt: TGTGCCAGTACTGGGGACCCAAGTGGTCGGCCCCAGCATTTT
CDR3aa: CASTGDPSGRPQHF
v_gene: TRBV19
abundance: -
d_gene: -
j_gene: TRBJ1-5

CDR3nt: TGCGCCAGCAGCTTGCGCAGTGGAGGTGACACCGGGGAGCTGTTTTTT
CDR3aa: CASSLRSGGDTGELFF
v_gene: TRBV5-1
abundance: -
d_gene: -
j_gene: TRBJ2-2

CDR3nt: TGCAGCGTTGAAGTGGGGACAGGCTACGAGCAGTACTTC
CDR3aa: CSVEVGTGYEQYF
v_gene: TRBV29-1
abundance: few
d_gene: TRBD1
j_gene: TRBJ2-7

CDR3nt: TGTGCCAGTAGTGTCCTCAATCAGCCCCAGCATTTT
CDR3aa: CASSVLNQPQHF
v_gene: TRBV19
abundance: few
d_gene: -
j_gene: TRBJ1-5

CDR3nt: TGCGCCAGCAACCCTGGGGAGGCTCCTTACAATGAGCAGTTCTTC
CDR3aa: CASNPGEAPYNEQFF
v_gene: TRBV5-1
abundance: few
d_gene: -
j_gene: TRBJ2-1

CDR3nt: TGTGCCAGCTCACCAACAGGGTTAGAGAATGAAAAACTGTTTTTT
CDR3aa: CASSPTGLENEKLFF
v_gene: TRBV18
abundance: -
d_gene: -
j_gene: TRBJ1-4

CDR3nt: TGTGCCAGCAGGGCCGGGACCTTCGGCGGCTACGAGCAGTACTTC
CDR3aa: CASRAGTFGGYEQYF
v_gene: TRBV6-8
abundance: few
d_gene: -
j_gene: TRBJ2-7

CDR3nt: TGTGCCAGCAGTTCCCTAACACGGACTGAAGCTTTCTTT
CDR3aa: CASSSLTRTEAFF
v_gene: TRBV9
abundance: -
d_gene: -
j_gene: TRBJ1-1

CDR3nt: TGTGCCAGCTCACCATCGGCAATATACACCGGGGAGCTGTTTTTT
CDR3aa: CASSPSAIYTGELFF
v_gene: TRBV18
abundance: -
d_gene: -
j_gene: TRBJ2-2

CDR3nt: TGTGCCAGCACCCCATTGGGGGTAGGCGAGCAGTACTTC
CDR3aa: CASTPLGVGEQYF
v_gene: TRBV9
abundance: few
d_gene: -
j_gene: TRBJ2-7

CDR3nt: TGTGCCAGCAGTTCCCCGACAGGGGGCGGGAGCAATCAGCCCCAGCATTTT
CDR3aa: CASSSPTGGGSNQPQHF
v_gene: TRBV28
abundance: -
d_gene: TRBD1
j_gene: TRBJ1-5

CDR3nt: TGTGCCAGCAGCCCCCGGTCAGGGGGTGTTGGTTCTGGGGCCAACGTCCTGACTTTC
CDR3aa: CASSPRSGGVGSGANVLTF
v_gene: TRBV16
abundance: -
d_gene: TRBD1
j_gene: TRBJ2-6

CDR3nt: TGCAGCGTCCCTCGGGGGACAGATACGCAGTATTTT
CDR3aa: CSVPRGTDTQYF
v_gene: TRBV29-1
abundance: -
d_gene: -
j_gene: TRBJ2-3

CDR3nt: TGTGCCAGTGATCCGGGCCTATCCCCCGGCGGGGAGACCCAGTACTTC
CDR3aa: CASDPGLSPGGETQYF
v_gene: TRBV19
abundance: -
d_gene: -
j_gene: TRBJ2-5

CDR3nt: TGTGCCAGCAGTTTATCGGGGCTCGTTGATCTGAGGCTCTCTCATGGTGAAGCTTTCTTT
CDR3aa: CASSLSGLVDLRLSHGEAFF
v_gene: TRBV6-8
abundance: -
d_gene: -
j_gene: TRBJ1-1

CDR3nt: TGCGCCAGCAGCTCCGGACAAAACATTGGGACCCAGTACTTC
CDR3aa: CASSSGQNIGTQYF
v_gene: TRBV5-1
abundance: -
d_gene: -
j_gene: TRBJ2-5

CDR3nt: TGTGCCAGCAGCTACCCGGGACTAGCGGGAGTCGGTTTGAGCACCGGGGAGCTGTTTTTT
CDR3aa: CASSYPGLAGVGLSTGELFF
v_gene: TRBV11-3
abundance: once
d_gene: TRBD2
j_gene: TRBJ2-2

CDR3nt: TGTGCCACCTTAGGACAGGGGGAATACGAGCAGTACTTC
CDR3aa: CATLGQGEYEQYF
v_gene: TRBV19
abundance: -
d_gene: TRBD1
j_gene: TRBJ2-7

CDR3nt: TGTGCCTGTACCGAGTGGGGCCTGAATGAAAAACTGTTTTTT
CDR3aa: CACTEWGLNEKLFF
v_gene: TRBV30
abundance: -
d_gene: -
j_gene: TRBJ1-4

CDR3nt: TGTGCCAGCAGCTTATCCGGGGTCAACTACGAGCAGTACTTC
CDR3aa: CASSLSGVNYEQYF
v_gene: TRBV11-3
abundance: large
d_gene: -
j_gene: TRBJ2-7

CDR3nt: TGTGCCAGCACCTCTTTCTTTGCAGATACGCAGTATTTT
CDR3aa: CASTSFFADTQYF
v_gene: TRBV9
abundance: few
d_gene: -
j_gene: TRBJ2-3

CDR3nt: TGTGCCAGCAGCGACGACAGGGTAGGCTACACCTTC
CDR3aa: CASSDDRVGYTF
v_gene: TRBV9
abundance: -
d_gene: TRBD1
j_gene: TRBJ1-2

CDR3nt: TGTGCCAGCAGCTCGTCGTCAGGGTCCAATGAGCAGTTCTTC
CDR3aa: CASSSSSGSNEQFF
v_gene: TRBV7-6
abundance: few
d_gene: -
j_gene: TRBJ2-1

CDR3nt: TGTGCAACGGGGGGGAGTAATGGCTACACCTTC
CDR3aa: CATGGSNGYTF
v_gene: TRBV30
abundance: -
d_gene: -
j_gene: TRBJ1-2

CDR3nt: TGTGCCAGTAGTATAGATGGGCAGTTTGAAGCTTTCTTT
CDR3aa: CASSIDGQFEAFF
v_gene: TRBV19
abundance: -
d_gene: -
j_gene: TRBJ1-1

CDR3nt: TGTGCCAGCAATCAAGGGGGGGGCTACAATGAGCAGTTCTTC
CDR3aa: CASNQGGGYNEQFF
v_gene: TRBV6-8
abundance: -
d_gene: -
j_gene: TRBJ2-1

CDR3nt: TGTGCCACCAGCAGAGCTGACAGTAACTATGGCTACACCTTC
CDR3aa: CATSRADSNYGYTF
v_gene: TRBV15
abundance: -
d_gene: -
j_gene: TRBJ1-2

CDR3nt: TGTGCCAGTAGTAGGCAGGGGGTAGGAGGCGGGGAGCTGTTTTTT
CDR3aa: CASSRQGVGGGELFF
v_gene: TRBV19
abundance: -
d_gene: TRBD1
j_gene: TRBJ2-2

CDR3nt: TGCGCCAGCCGCGACCCATACACTGAAGCTTTCTTT
CDR3aa: CASRDPYTEAFF
v_gene: TRBV4-1
abundance: -
d_gene: -
j_gene: TRBJ1-1

CDR3nt: TGTGCCAGTAGCGACAGGGGAATGGGATACAATGAGCAGTTCTTC
CDR3aa: CASSDRGMGYNEQFF
v_gene: TRBV19
abundance: -
d_gene: TRBD1
j_gene: TRBJ2-1

CDR3nt: TGTGCCAGCAGTCCCACAGGGGGCAGGTACGACGAGCAGTACTTC
CDR3aa: CASSPTGGRYDEQYF
v_gene: TRBV27
abundance: few
d_gene: TRBD1
j_gene: TRBJ2-7

CDR3nt: TGTGCCAGCTCACCACCGTCCCGGACGGATTACAATGAGCAGTTCTTC
CDR3aa: CASSPPSRTDYNEQFF
v_gene: TRBV18
abundance: few
d_gene: -
j_gene: TRBJ2-1

CDR3nt: TGTGCCAGCTCCCTGGACAGAATCACAGATACGCAGTATTTT
CDR3aa: CASSLDRITDTQYF
v_gene: TRBV18
abundance: few
d_gene: -
j_gene: TRBJ2-3

CDR3nt: TGTGCCACCAGCAGAGATTACCAGAACAATGAGCAGTTCTTC
CDR3aa: CATSRDYQNNEQFF
v_gene: TRBV15
abundance: few
d_gene: -
j_gene: TRBJ2-1

CDR3nt: TGTGCCAGTAGTTTAAGGACAGGGGAGGCATCACCCCTCCACTTT
CDR3aa: CASSLRTGEASPLHF
v_gene: TRBV19
abundance: large
d_gene: TRBD1
j_gene: TRBJ1-6

CDR3nt: TGTGCCAGCAGTTACTCTGCTAATGAAAAACTGTTTTTT
CDR3aa: CASSYSANEKLFF
v_gene: TRBV6-8
abundance: few
d_gene: -
j_gene: TRBJ1-4

CDR3nt: TGTGCCACCAGTTCGCCCTTGGGGCCGAGGGAGCAGTACTTC
CDR3aa: CATSSPLGPREQYF
v_gene: TRBV15
abundance: -
d_gene: -
j_gene: TRBJ2-7

CDR3nt: TGTGCCAGCAGCTCCCAAGGACTAGCGGGAGTCTCCTACGAGCAGTACTTC
CDR3aa: CASSSQGLAGVSYEQYF
v_gene: TRBV11-3
abundance: -
d_gene: TRBD2
j_gene: TRBJ2-7

CDR3nt: TGTGCCAGTAGTATAGGACAGGGCAATCAGCCCCAGCATTTT
CDR3aa: CASSIGQGNQPQHF
v_gene: TRBV19
abundance: -
d_gene: -
j_gene: TRBJ1-5

CDR3nt: TGTGCCAGCGCCTTGTCCGGGGTTTCAATGTCGGAGCAGTACTTC
CDR3aa: CASALSGVSMSEQYF
v_gene: TRBV11-1
abundance: few
d_gene: -
j_gene: TRBJ2-7

CDR3nt: TGTGCCACCAGCAGGACGTTCAGGGGTCCAACTAATGAAAAACTGTTTTTT
CDR3aa: CATSRTFRGPTNEKLFF
v_gene: TRBV15
abundance: medium-sized
d_gene: -
j_gene: TRBJ1-4

CDR3nt: TGTGCCAGCACTGAACCGGGACCGACTCGCGAGCAGTACTTC
CDR3aa: CASTEPGPTREQYF
v_gene: TRBV28
abundance: -
d_gene: -
j_gene: TRBJ2-7

CDR3nt: TGTGCCAGTAGCACCGGGCCCGAGACAGATACGCAGTATTTT
CDR3aa: CASSTGPETDTQYF
v_gene: TRBV19
abundance: -
d_gene: -
j_gene: TRBJ2-3

CDR3nt: TGTGCCAGCTCACCTACGAAAGACTACGAGCAGTACTTC
CDR3aa: CASSPTKDYEQYF
v_gene: TRBV18
abundance: medium-sized
d_gene: -
j_gene: TRBJ2-7

CDR3nt: TGTGCCTGGAGCGCCGTTACCTGGGGGGAGCCCCAGCATTTT
CDR3aa: CAWSAVTWGEPQHF
v_gene: TRBV30
abundance: -
d_gene: -
j_gene: TRBJ1-5

CDR3nt: TGTGCCAGCAGTCCCCTGGGGACAGGGGCCTACGAGCAGTACTTC
CDR3aa: CASSPLGTGAYEQYF
v_gene: TRBV25-1
abundance: -
d_gene: TRBD1
j_gene: TRBJ2-7

CDR3nt: TGTGCCAGCTCACCAAGACAGGGGGAAGGAAACACCATATATTTT
CDR3aa: CASSPRQGEGNTIYF
v_gene: TRBV18
abundance: few
d_gene: TRBD1
j_gene: TRBJ1-3

CDR3nt: TGTGCCAGCAGCGTAGGGTCCGGGGCGAGCTCCTACGAGCAGTACTTC
CDR3aa: CASSVGSGASSYEQYF
v_gene: TRBV9
abundance: few
d_gene: -
j_gene: TRBJ2-7

CDR3nt: TGCAGCGTTGAAAAGTCAGCAGAGACCCAGTACTTC
CDR3aa: CSVEKSAETQYF
v_gene: TRBV29-1
abundance: few
d_gene: -
j_gene: TRBJ2-5

CDR3nt: TGTGCCAGCAGCTGGACTAGCGGGAACACCGGGGAGCTGTTTTTT
CDR3aa: CASSWTSGNTGELFF
v_gene: TRBV11-3
abundance: few
d_gene: TRBD2
j_gene: TRBJ2-2

CDR3nt: TGTGCCAGCAGTGACTGGACAGGGTTAAGTGGCTACACCTTC
CDR3aa: CASSDWTGLSGYTF
v_gene: TRBV6-8
abundance: medium-sized
d_gene: TRBD1
j_gene: TRBJ1-2

CDR3nt: TGTGCCAGCAGTTTGACAGGTTACAGGCCCCAGCATTTT
CDR3aa: CASSLTGYRPQHF
v_gene: TRBV6-8
abundance: -
d_gene: -
j_gene: TRBJ1-5

CDR3nt: TGTGCCAGTAGTCCCCTAGCGGGAGAAACCTACGAGCAGTACTTC
CDR3aa: CASSPLAGETYEQYF
v_gene: TRBV19
abundance: large
d_gene: TRBD2
j_gene: TRBJ2-7

CDR3nt: TGTGCCAGCTCCCCTAGATTGACGGGGGGGAACCAAGAGACCCAGTACTTC
CDR3aa: CASSPRLTGGNQETQYF
v_gene: TRBV18
abundance: -
d_gene: TRBD2
j_gene: TRBJ2-5

CDR3nt: TGTGCCAGTACGGAGGGGAGCACAGATACGCAGTATTTT
CDR3aa: CASTEGSTDTQYF
v_gene: TRBV19
abundance: -
d_gene: -
j_gene: TRBJ2-3

CDR3nt: TGCGCCAGCAGCCCAATGGAACGCTCTGGGGCCAACGTCCTGACTTTC
CDR3aa: CASSPMERSGANVLTF
v_gene: TRBV5-1
abundance: large
d_gene: -
j_gene: TRBJ2-6